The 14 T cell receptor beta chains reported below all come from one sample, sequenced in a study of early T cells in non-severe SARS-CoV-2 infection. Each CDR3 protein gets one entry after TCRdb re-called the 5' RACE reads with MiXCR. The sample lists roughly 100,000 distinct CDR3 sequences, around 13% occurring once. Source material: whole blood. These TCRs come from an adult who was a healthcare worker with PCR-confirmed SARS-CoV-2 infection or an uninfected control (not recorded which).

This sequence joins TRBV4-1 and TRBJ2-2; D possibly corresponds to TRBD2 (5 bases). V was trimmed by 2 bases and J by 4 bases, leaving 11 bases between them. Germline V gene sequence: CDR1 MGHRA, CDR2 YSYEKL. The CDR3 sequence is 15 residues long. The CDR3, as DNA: TGCGCCAGCAGCCAAAAGACTGGAGGCACCGGGGAGCTGTTTTTT. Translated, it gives CASSQKTGGTGELFF.

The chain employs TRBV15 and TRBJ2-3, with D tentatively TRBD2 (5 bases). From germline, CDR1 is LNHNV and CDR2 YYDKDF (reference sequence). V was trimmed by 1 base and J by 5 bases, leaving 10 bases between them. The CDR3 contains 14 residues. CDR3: CATSRGEGRDTQYF. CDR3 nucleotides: TGTGCCACCAGCAGAGGAGAGGGCAGAGATACGCAGTATTTT.

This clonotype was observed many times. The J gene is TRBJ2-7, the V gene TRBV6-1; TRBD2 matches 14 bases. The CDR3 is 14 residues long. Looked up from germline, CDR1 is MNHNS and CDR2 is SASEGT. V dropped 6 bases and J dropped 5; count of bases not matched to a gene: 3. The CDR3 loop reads CASSQGLAGDEQYF. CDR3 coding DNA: TGTGCCAGCAGCCAGGGACTAGCGGGAGACGAGCAGTACTTC.

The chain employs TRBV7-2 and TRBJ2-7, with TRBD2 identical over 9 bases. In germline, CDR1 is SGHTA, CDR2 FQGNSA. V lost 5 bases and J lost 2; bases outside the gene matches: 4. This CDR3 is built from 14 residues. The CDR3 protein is CASSLASGAYEQYF. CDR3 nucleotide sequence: TGTGCCAGCAGCCTTGCTAGCGGGGCCTACGAGCAGTACTTC.

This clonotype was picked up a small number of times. CDR3: CASSFGGSTGELFF. The CDR3 bases are TGTGCCAGCAGCTTCGGGGGGTCCACCGGGGAGCTGTTTTTT. The chain has TRBV11-2 and TRBJ2-2, with 7 bases matching TRBD2. The CDR3 has 14 amino acids. The germline V gene has CDR1 SGHAT and CDR2 FQNNGV. Unmatched junction bases numbered 2, after V lost 3 bases and J lost 4 bases.

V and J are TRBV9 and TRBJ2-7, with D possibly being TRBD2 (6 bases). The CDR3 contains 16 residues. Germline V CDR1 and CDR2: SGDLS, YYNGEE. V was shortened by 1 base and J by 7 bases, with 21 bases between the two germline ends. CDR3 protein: CASSVTGLNPGEEQYF. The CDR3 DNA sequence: TGTGCCAGCAGCGTAACAGGTTTGAACCCGGGGGAAGAGCAGTACTTC.

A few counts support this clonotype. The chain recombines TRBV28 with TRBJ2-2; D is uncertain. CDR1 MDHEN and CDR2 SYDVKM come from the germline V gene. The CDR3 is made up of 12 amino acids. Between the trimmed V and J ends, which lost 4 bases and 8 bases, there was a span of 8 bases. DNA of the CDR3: TGTGCCAGCAGTTCCCCGTCGGGGGAGCTGTTTTTT. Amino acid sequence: CASSSPSGELFF.

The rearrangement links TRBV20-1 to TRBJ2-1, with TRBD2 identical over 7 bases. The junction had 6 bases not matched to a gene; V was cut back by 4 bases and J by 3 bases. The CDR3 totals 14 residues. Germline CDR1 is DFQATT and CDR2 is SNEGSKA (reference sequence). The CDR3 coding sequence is TGCAGTGCTAATAGGGGAGGGGACTACAATGAGCAGTTCTTC. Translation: CSANRGGDYNEQFF.

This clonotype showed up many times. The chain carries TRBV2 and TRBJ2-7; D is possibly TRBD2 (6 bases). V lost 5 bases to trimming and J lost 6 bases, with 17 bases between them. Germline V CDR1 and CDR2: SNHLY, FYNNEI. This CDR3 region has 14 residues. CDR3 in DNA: TGTGCCAGCAGTAGAGAAGGCGGGGAGATCGAGCAGTACTTC. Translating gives CASSREGGEIEQYF.

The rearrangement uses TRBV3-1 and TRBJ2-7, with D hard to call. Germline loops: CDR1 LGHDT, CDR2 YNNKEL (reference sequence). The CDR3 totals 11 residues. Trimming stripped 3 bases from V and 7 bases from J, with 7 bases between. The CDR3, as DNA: TGTGCCAGCAGCCAGGTGGGGGAGCAGTACTTC. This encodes CASSQVGEQYF.

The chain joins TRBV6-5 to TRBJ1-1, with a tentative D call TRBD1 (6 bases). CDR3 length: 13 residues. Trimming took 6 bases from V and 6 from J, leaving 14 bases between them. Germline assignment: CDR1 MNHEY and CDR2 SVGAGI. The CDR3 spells CASRTGGRAEAFF. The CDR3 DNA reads TGTGCCAGCAGGACAGGAGGGAGGGCTGAAGCTTTCTTT.

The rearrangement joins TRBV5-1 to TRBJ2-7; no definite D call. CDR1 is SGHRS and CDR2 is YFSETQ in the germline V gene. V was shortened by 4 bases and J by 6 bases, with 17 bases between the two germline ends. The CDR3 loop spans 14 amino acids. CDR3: CASSISHGPSEQYF. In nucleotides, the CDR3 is TGCGCCAGCAGCATTTCACACGGGCCCAGCGAGCAGTACTTC.

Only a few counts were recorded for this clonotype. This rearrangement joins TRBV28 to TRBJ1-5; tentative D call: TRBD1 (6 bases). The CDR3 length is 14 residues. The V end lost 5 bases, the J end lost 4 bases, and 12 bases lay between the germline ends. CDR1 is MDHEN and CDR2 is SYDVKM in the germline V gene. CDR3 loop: CASSLTGLNQPQHF. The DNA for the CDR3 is TGTGCCAGCAGTCTGACAGGACTAAATCAGCCCCAGCATTTT.

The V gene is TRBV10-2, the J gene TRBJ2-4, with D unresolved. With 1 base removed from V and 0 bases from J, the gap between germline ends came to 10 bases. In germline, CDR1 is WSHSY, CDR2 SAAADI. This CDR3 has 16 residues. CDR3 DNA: TGCGCCAGCAGTGAGTGGAGCGTACTAGCCAAAAACATTCAGTACTTC. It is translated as CASSEWSVLAKNIQYF.